The clone carrying this T cell receptor beta chain was detected a few times. From the 5' RACE reads, TCRdb called clonotypes with MiXCR, one entry per CDR3 protein. This sample carries approximately 570,000 distinct CDR3 sequences, roughly 17% of them seen once, and the ten largest clones take around 12%. These data belong to a study of T-cell memory formation after mild COVID-19. Overall study: Most TCR clusters belonged to a single donor.

Looked up from germline, CDR1 is SEHNR and CDR2 is FQNEAQ (reference sequence). Trimming cost V 3 bases and J 6 bases; bases outside gene matches: 6. The CDR3 consists of 15 residues. The rearrangement joins TRBV7-9 to TRBJ1-1, with 11 bases identical to TRBD1. This clonotype originated in an adult woman who had mild COVID-19 (a few samples of this study predate the infection). Cell type and time point are not known. Sequenced sample: PBMCs or a T cell subset sorted from them (not recorded which). CDR3 in DNA: TGTGCCAGCAGCTTTTCCGGGACAGGGGGGCCTGAAGCTTTCTTT. Translated: CASSFSGTGGPEAFF. Complete variable domain (other parts from reference TRBV7-9 and TRBJ1-1): DTGVSQNPRHKITKRGQNVTFRCDPISEHNRLYWYRQTLGQGPEFLTYFQNEAQLEKSRLLSDRFSAERPKGSFSTLEIQRTEQGDSAMYLCASSFSGTGGPEAFFGQGTRLTVV.